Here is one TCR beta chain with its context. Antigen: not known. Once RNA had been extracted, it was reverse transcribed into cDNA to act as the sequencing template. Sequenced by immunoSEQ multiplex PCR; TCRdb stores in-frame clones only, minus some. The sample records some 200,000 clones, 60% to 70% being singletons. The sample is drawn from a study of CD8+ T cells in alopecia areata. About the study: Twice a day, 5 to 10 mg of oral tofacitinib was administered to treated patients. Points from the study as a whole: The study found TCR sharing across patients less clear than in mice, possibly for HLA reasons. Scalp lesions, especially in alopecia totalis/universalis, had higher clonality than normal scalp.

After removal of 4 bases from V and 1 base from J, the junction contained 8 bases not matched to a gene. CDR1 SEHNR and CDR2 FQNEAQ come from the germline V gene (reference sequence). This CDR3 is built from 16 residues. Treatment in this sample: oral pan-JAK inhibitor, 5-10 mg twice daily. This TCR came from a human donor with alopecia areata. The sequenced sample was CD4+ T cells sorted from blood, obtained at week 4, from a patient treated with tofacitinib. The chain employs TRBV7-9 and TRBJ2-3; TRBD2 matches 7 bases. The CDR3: CASSSIQRGRTDTQYF. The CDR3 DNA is TGTGCCAGCAGCTCAATCCAGCGGGGCCGCACAGATACGCAGTATTTT.